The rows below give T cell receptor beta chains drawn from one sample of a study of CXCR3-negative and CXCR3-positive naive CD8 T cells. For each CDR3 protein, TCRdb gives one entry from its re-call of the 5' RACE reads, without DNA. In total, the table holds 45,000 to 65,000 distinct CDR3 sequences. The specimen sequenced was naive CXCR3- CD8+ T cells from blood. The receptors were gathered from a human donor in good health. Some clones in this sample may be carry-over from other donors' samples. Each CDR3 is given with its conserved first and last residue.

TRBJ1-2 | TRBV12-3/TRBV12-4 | CASSQDFYGYTF
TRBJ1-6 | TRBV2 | CASSRTGDPFNSPLHF
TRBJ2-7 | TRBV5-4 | CASSLGAAVYEQYF
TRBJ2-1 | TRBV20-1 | CSARHIAGGQFF
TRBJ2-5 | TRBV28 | CASSNRGSPTQETQYF
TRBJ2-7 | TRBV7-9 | CASSPRNYEQYF
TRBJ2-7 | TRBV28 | CASNDRGSYEQYF
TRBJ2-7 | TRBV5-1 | CASSLSRGEFYEQYF
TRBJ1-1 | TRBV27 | CASNIWGGMNTEAFF
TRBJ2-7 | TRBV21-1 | CASSKGFPEDTIYEQYF
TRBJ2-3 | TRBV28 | CASSWARSGIGTDTQYF
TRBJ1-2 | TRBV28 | CASSPRGNDYGYTF
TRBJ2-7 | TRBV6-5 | CASSPRVMAYEQYF
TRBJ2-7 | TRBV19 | CASSIAGYEQYF
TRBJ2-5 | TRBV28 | CASSLGGLETQYF
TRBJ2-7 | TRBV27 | CASNRGQLYEQYF
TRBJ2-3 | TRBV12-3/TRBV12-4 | CASTGEEEEDTQYF
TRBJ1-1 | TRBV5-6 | CASRQQGANEAFF
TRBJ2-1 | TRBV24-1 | CATSVGNEQFF
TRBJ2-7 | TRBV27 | CASSLGTSGVEQYF
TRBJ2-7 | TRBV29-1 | CSVESTSGSYEQYF
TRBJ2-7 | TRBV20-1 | CSERGTENTYEQYF
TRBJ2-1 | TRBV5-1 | CASSLAFLMEGHEQFF
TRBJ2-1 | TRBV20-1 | CSARDEEGLYNEQFF
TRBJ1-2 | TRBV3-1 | CASSQGDSTHYGYTF
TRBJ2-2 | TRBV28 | CASSQRGTSWTGELFF
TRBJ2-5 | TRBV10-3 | CAISESPGGGSETQYF
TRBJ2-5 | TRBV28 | CASSQAPETQYF
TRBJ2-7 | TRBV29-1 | CSTSGAGGYYSYEQYF
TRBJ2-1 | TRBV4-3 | CASSQDAPLVSGDYNEQFF
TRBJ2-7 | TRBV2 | CAVHGVQGADEQYF
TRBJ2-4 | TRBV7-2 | CASSQYRLADLAKNIQYF
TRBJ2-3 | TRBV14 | CASSRLAGTNTDTQYF
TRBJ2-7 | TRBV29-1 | CSAATGGSYEQYF
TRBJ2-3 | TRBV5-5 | CASSSPSGWTSTDTQYF
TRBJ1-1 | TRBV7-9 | CASRSVPTGTEAFF
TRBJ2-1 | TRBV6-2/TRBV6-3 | CASNHLAGVIPESSYNEQFF